The 20 T cell receptor beta chains below all came from one sample that was sequenced in a study of blood T cell repertoires in COVID-19. TCRdb's table, derived via immunoSEQ multiplex PCR, lists solely in-frame clones and lacks some. The data contain 100,000 to 130,000 clones, around four fifths of them seen just once; the ten biggest clones take up more than 3.5%. The material sequenced was peripheral blood. The receptors here all came from a woman in her 70s with acute or convalescent COVID-19.

The chain has TRBV28 and TRBJ1-2, with a weak D call TRBD1 (6 bases). Germline CDR1 reads MDHEN; CDR2 reads SYDVKM. V was clipped by 6 bases and J by 0 bases, with 11 bases between them. This CDR3 contains 14 residues. The CDR3 sequence: CASRSGHTNYGYTF. In DNA form, the CDR3 reads TGTGCCAGCAGATCGGGACATACTAACTATGGCTACACCTTC.

J is TRBJ2-1 and V is TRBV10-1; weak D call: TRBD2 (7 bases). Germline CDR1 WNHNN, CDR2 SYGVQD (reference sequence). Trimming removed 0 bases from V and 2 bases from J, with 14 bases in between. This CDR3 contains 17 residues. CDR3 sequence: CASSESMRGGTYNEQFF. CDR3 DNA sequence: TGCGCCAGCAGTGAGTCGATGAGGGGGGGCACCTACAATGAGCAGTTCTTC.

The V gene is TRBV19, the J gene TRBJ1-5; unclear D gene. The CDR3 sequence is 14 residues long. Germline CDR1 and CDR2: LNHDA and SQIVND (reference sequence). Trimming took 4 bases from V and 2 from J, leaving 9 bases between them. The CDR3: CASSRGNGNQPQHF. The CDR3 region has the DNA TGTGCCAGTAGTAGAGGGAATGGCAATCAGCCCCAGCATTTT.

CDR3 coding DNA: TGTGCCAGCAGCTTGGGGGTTCAGGGTGGGGATGGCTACACCTTC. Residues: CASSLGVQGGDGYTF. The chain uses TRBV5-4 and TRBJ1-2; perhaps TRBD1 as D (5 bases). V was clipped by 0 bases and J by 6 bases, with 15 bases between them. The length of the CDR3 is 15 residues. Germline assignment: CDR1 SGHNT and CDR2 YYREEE (reference sequence).

The CDR3 DNA follows: TGTGCCAGCCGAGCTGAGGACAGGGGCAATGGCTACACCTTC. This translates into CASRAEDRGNGYTF. The V call is TRBV28, the J call TRBJ1-2; 9 bases are a match to TRBD1. Germline CDR1 MDHEN, CDR2 SYDVKM. The CDR3 extends over 14 amino acids. The V segment lost 8 bases and the J segment 6 bases; nucleotides outside the gene matches: 10.

The chain recombines TRBV7-2 with TRBJ1-4, with 9 bases identical to TRBD1. J gave up 7 bases and V 3 bases, and 6 bases lay outside the gene matches. The CDR3 totals 15 residues. Germline values: CDR1 SGHTA, CDR2 FQGNSA. Here the CDR3 reads CASSLAGTGSEKLFF. DNA for the CDR3: TGTGCCAGCAGCTTGGCCGGGACAGGGAGTGAAAAACTGTTTTTT. Full variable domain (rest looked up from reference TRBV7-2 and TRBJ1-4): GAGVSQSPSNKVTEKGKDVELRCDPISGHTALYWYRQSLGQGLEFLIYFQGNSAPDKSGLPSDRFSAERTGGSVSTLTIQRTQQEDSAVYLCASSLAGTGSEKLFFGSGTQLSVL.

This chain connects TRBV5-1 to TRBJ2-1; TRBD2 matches 7 bases. The CDR3 consists of 15 residues. V gave up 3 bases and J gave up 0 bases; unmatched junction bases: 3. The germline gives CDR1 SGHRS, CDR2 YFSETQ. The CDR3 reads CASSSASGSYNEQFF. In DNA form, the CDR3 reads TGCGCCAGCAGCTCTGCTAGCGGCTCCTACAATGAGCAGTTCTTC.

V gene TRBV3-1 (or the pseudogene TRBV3-2) combines with J gene TRBJ2-3, with D hard to call. CDR1 is LGHDT and CDR2 is YNNKEL in the germline V gene (reference sequence). V lost 2 bases and J lost 6, with 12 bases in between. There are 14 residues in the CDR3. The CDR3 nucleotides are TGTGCCAGCAGCCAACCCGACATCAGGGATACGCAGTATTTT. Its protein is CASSQPDIRDTQYF.

The CDR3 DNA is TGTGCCAGCAGCCGACTCATCCAGGGGGCGGGGAGCACTGAAGCTTTCTTT. Its translation: CASSRLIQGAGSTEAFF. The chain is built from TRBV4-2 and TRBJ1-1, with TRBD1 matching over 8 bases. There are 17 residues in the CDR3. Looked up from germline, CDR1 is LGHNA and CDR2 is YNFKEQ. The junction had 14 bases not matched to a gene; V was cut back by 4 bases and J by 4 bases.

The chain links TRBV13 to TRBJ2-1, with D maybe TRBD2 (6 bases). The germline V gene encodes CDR1 PRHDT and CDR2 FYEKMQ (reference sequence). This CDR3 spans 16 amino acids. V lost 3 bases and J 7 bases, leaving 19 bases between the germline ends. The CDR3: CASSFTNGLTGNEQFF. For the CDR3, the DNA is TGTGCCAGCAGCTTCACCAATGGACTAACGGGTAATGAGCAGTTCTTC.

This clone was observed a few times. The chain combines TRBV4-2 with TRBJ1-3; no clear D. V lost 2 bases to trimming and J lost 0 bases, with 8 bases between them. This CDR3 is built from 15 residues. The V gene's germline CDR1 is LGHNA and CDR2 YNFKEQ. The CDR3 region has the DNA TGTGCCAGCAGCCAAATCGTGGCCTCTGGAAACACCATATATTTT. Residues: CASSQIVASGNTIYF.

The chain links TRBV28 to TRBJ1-3; unclear D gene. V lost 1 base to trimming and J lost 0 bases, with 7 bases between them. Germline V CDR1 and CDR2: MDHEN, SYDVKM. This CDR3 has 15 amino acids. The CDR3 sequence is CASSLSEVSGNTIYF. CDR3 coding DNA: TGTGCCAGCAGTTTATCTGAGGTCTCTGGAAACACCATATATTTT.

The chain uses TRBV3-1 (or the pseudogene TRBV3-2) and TRBJ2-1, with 8 positions matching TRBD2. Germline values: CDR1 LGHDT, CDR2 YNNKEL (reference sequence). Trimming took 0 bases from V and 2 from J; bases not matched to a gene: 18. The CDR3 runs 21 residues. The CDR3 loop is CASSQEHHIAGRGRTYNEQFF. The DNA for the CDR3 is TGTGCCAGCAGCCAAGAACATCATATAGCGGGGCGGGGACGGACCTACAATGAGCAGTTCTTC.

The genes are TRBV6-6 and TRBJ2-3, with 7 nucleotides matching TRBD2. Losses at the gene ends were 1 base for V and 0 bases for J; bases not matched to a gene: 1. Germline V lookup: CDR1 MNHNY, CDR2 SVGAGI (reference sequence). CDR3 length: 15 residues. CDR3: CASSYFSGSTDTQYF. Written as DNA, the CDR3 is TGTGCCAGCAGTTACTTTAGCGGGAGCACAGATACGCAGTATTTT.

V usage is TRBV5-4 and J usage is TRBJ2-5, with D perhaps matching TRBD1 (6 bases). The CDR3 covers 16 residues. The germline gives CDR1 SGHNT, CDR2 YYREEE (reference sequence). V was trimmed by 4 bases and J by 1 base, leaving 17 bases between them. Here the CDR3 reads CASSKTGPATQETQYF. The DNA for the CDR3 is TGTGCCAGCAGCAAGACAGGACCCGCGACCCAAGAGACCCAGTACTTC.

J is TRBJ1-3 and V is TRBV6-1; D perhaps matches TRBD1 (5 bases). Germline loops: CDR1 MNHNS, CDR2 SASEGT. The CDR3 extends over 17 amino acids. Trimming removed 2 bases from V and 2 bases from J, with 16 bases in between. CDR3: CASSEYMIGGAGNTIYF. The CDR3 nucleotides read TGTGCCAGCAGTGAATATATGATCGGAGGGGCTGGAAACACCATATATTTT.

V usage is TRBV7-9 and J usage is TRBJ1-1, with D uncertain. Trimming left V 2 bases short and J 2 bases short, with 9 bases between. The germline CDR1 and CDR2 sequences are SEHNR and FQNEAQ (reference sequence). The CDR3 covers 14 residues. CDR3 sequence: CASSLHRDNTEAFF. CDR3 in DNA: TGTGCCAGCAGCTTACACAGAGATAACACTGAAGCTTTCTTT.

The chain carries TRBV7-2 and TRBJ1-4; 7 bases align to TRBD1. The CDR3 totals 15 residues. The V and J ends lost 5 bases and 0 bases, in that order; junction bases with no gene match: 3. CDR1 and CDR2 (germline): SGHTA, FQGNSA. This CDR3 reads CASSLQGATNEKLFF. The DNA for the CDR3 is TGTGCCAGCAGCCTCCAGGGGGCAACTAATGAAAAACTGTTTTTT.

The chain combines TRBV5-1 with TRBJ1-1, with TRBD1 matching 7 bases. The V gene's germline CDR1 is SGHRS and CDR2 YFSETQ. With 0 bases clipped from V and 5 bases from J, the junction kept 4 bases outside the gene matches. There are 14 residues in the CDR3. The CDR3 reads CASSLDHRGTEAFF. CDR3 sequence (DNA): TGCGCCAGCAGCTTGGACCACAGGGGTACTGAAGCTTTCTTT.

The V and J genes are TRBV3-1 (or the pseudogene TRBV3-2) and TRBJ1-2; maybe TRBD1 (5 bases). The CDR3 contains 14 residues. In germline, CDR1 is LGHDT, CDR2 YNNKEL (reference sequence). Trimming left V 2 bases short and J 8 bases short, with 15 bases between. CDR3: CASSQSFQGGGYTF. In nucleotides, the CDR3 is TGTGCCAGCAGCCAATCCTTCCAGGGAGGAGGCTACACCTTC.